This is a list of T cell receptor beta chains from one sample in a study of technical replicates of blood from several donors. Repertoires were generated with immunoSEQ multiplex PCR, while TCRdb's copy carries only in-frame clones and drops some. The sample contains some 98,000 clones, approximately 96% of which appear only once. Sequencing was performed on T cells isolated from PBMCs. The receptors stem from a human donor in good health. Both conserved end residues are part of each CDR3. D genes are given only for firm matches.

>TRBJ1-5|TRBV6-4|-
CASSFTANDQPQHF
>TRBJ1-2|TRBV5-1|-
CASSLTTVNYGYTF
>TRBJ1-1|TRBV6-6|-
CASSYPSMNTEAFF
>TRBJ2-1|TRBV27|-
CASSSFGAPEQFF
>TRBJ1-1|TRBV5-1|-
CASSLVVRGARKTEAFF
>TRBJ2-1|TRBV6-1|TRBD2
CASSGGGQGHYNEQFF
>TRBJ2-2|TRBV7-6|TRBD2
CASSATAGGNTGELFF
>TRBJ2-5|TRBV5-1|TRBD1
CASSQRTGGGETQYF
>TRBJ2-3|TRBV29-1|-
CSVSIATSTDTQYF
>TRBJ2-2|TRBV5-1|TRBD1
CASRHPDRVREAGELFF
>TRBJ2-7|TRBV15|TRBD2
CATSKTIAGGPFEQYF
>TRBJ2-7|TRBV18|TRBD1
CASSPRDSLYEQYF